The text below deals with one T cell receptor (beta chain). Its specificity is unknown. This sample stems from a study of vaccination and CD4 T cells after COVID-19. Study background: Researchers treated cells with overlapping spike peptides taken from SARS-CoV-2, HCoV-NL63, HCoV-OC43 and HCoV-229E. A CEFX pool, an HIV-1 Nef pool, or no peptide went to control cultures.

Time point defined: late sampling 161 to 241 days after vaccination in three convalescent patients. Treatment noted: approximately nine-day PBMC culture with coronavirus spike peptide pools or control peptides (ViraFEST assay). After expanding antigen-specific T cells with peptide pools, ViraFEST sequenced their TCRs. The Oncomine TCR Beta short-read assay was applied to DNA of cultured CD4+ T cells. MiXCR, applied by TCRdb to the PCR reads, yields one record per CDR3 protein. The sample includes fewer than 30,000 distinct CDR3 sequences, less than 45% seen only once; the top ten take roughly 5%. Trimming removed 4 bases from V and 15 bases from J, with 21 bases in between. This CDR3 has 14 residues. Germline CDR1 and CDR2: SGHVS and FNYEAQ.

The sequenced sample was CD4+ T cells from blood, cultured in vitro, obtained about 7 months after SARS-CoV-2 vaccination. The TCR was taken from a human donor who had recovered from COVID-19. The chain has TRBV7-6 and TRBJ2-2; D may be TRBD1 or TRBD2 (5 bases each). The CDR3 loop is CASSSGNNRGEVFF. The CDR3 coding sequence is TGTGCCAGCAGCTCCGGGAATAACCGGGGCGAGGTGTTTTTT.